One and the same sample provided the 28 T cell receptor beta chains below, sequenced in a study of cytomegalovirus exposure and HLA in healthy donors (dated by TCRdb to about 2017). The library came from the immunoSEQ multiplex PCR assay. For the multiplex PCR, a mixture combining 60 forward primers for TCR Vbeta segments and 13 reverse primers for TCR Jbeta segments was used. TCRdb took over this immuneACCESS table, retaining in-frame rearrangements with V and J assigned. Such tables are incomplete; in checked studies, under half of the missing clones stem from an unresolved V gene, and the remainder is unexplained. The sample has some 150,000 clones on record, 60% to 80% of them singletons. The ten largest clones capture 3.3% of the sample. Specimen: PBMCs. The receptors were sampled from a man between 35 and 55 years old in good health and CMV-seronegative.

This chain links TRBV6-5 with TRBJ1-2; D gene ambiguous. Germline V CDR1 and CDR2: MNHEY, SVGAGI. The CDR3 spans 14 residues. Trimming left V 1 base short and J 8 bases short, with 14 bases between. In nucleotides, the CDR3 is TGTGCCAGCAGTTACTTTCGGTGGATGCGGGGCTACACCTTC. Translated, it gives CASSYFRWMRGYTF.

The J gene is TRBJ1-4, the V gene TRBV28, with a possible D match to TRBD1 (6 bases). CDR3 size: 14 residues. The germline CDR1 and CDR2 sequences are MDHEN and SYDVKM. The V and J ends lost 5 bases and 8 bases respectively, with 15 bases between them. The DNA of the CDR3 is TGTGCCAGCAGTCTGGGGGGGGGCCGGGAAAAACTGTTTTTT. Translation: CASSLGGGREKLFF.

This clone was detected only once. The chain carries TRBV10-1 and TRBJ2-1, with D tentatively TRBD1 (5 bases). The ends were cut back, 0 bases at V and 4 bases at J, with 10 bases in the middle. The CDR3 runs 15 residues. Germline CDR1 reads WNHNN; CDR2 reads SYGVQD (reference sequence). The CDR3 DNA follows: TGCGCCAGCAGTGAGTCCCCCCAGGGTTACAATGAGCAGTTCTTC. It yields the protein CASSESPQGYNEQFF.

The V and J genes are TRBV6-5 and TRBJ1-2, with TRBD1 matching 9 bases. V dropped 3 bases and J dropped 4; count of bases not matched to a gene: 6. This CDR3 is built from 15 residues. Germline assignment: CDR1 MNHEY and CDR2 SVGAGI. DNA for the CDR3: TGTGCCAGCAGTTATCGCGGGACAGGGACCTATGGCTACACCTTC. Its translation is CASSYRGTGTYGYTF.

This clone turned up a few times. Here the CDR3 DNA reads TGCGCCAGCAGCTTGGTGGGAGCCCGGGGAGAGGACTATGGCTACACCTTC. Protein product: CASSLVGARGEDYGYTF. The genes are TRBV5-1 and TRBJ1-2; no firm D call. This CDR3 contains 17 residues. Germline V gives CDR1 SGHRS, CDR2 YFSETQ. V lost 0 bases to trimming and J lost 3 bases, with 18 bases between them.

J is TRBJ2-5 and V is TRBV25-1, with 9 bases that match TRBD1. The J call may not be correct, given that the DNA end is closer to TRBJ2-7. The length of the CDR3 is 15 residues. CDR1 and CDR2 (germline): MGHDK, SYGVNS. The DNA of the CDR3 is TGTGCCAGCAGTGACCCGGGACAGGGTCCCAACGAGCAGTACTTC. It encodes CASSDPGQGPNEQYF.

The count of this clone is one. The chain has TRBV28 and TRBJ2-7; weak D call: TRBD1 (6 bases). Trimming pared 5 bases from V and 6 bases from J, leaving 14 bases between. Germline V gene lookup returns CDR1 MDHEN and CDR2 SYDVKM. The CDR3 runs 13 residues. CDR3 loop: CASSNDRGGEQYF. The CDR3 nucleotides are TGTGCCAGCAGTAATGACAGAGGGGGCGAGCAGTACTTC.

This rearrangement joins TRBV5-1 to TRBJ2-1, with TRBD1 matching over 9 bases. The CDR3 has 18 residues. V lost 0 bases and J lost 4; bases outside the gene matches: 11. Germline CDR1 and CDR2: SGHRS and YFSETQ. This CDR3 is CASSLGTGVGLGYNEQFF. DNA of the CDR3: TGCGCCAGCAGCTTGGGGACAGGGGTCGGCCTGGGGTACAATGAGCAGTTCTTC.

The rearrangement uses TRBV15 and TRBJ2-7, with 8 bases matching TRBD1. The CDR3 consists of 15 residues. Germline CDR1 reads LNHNV; CDR2 reads YYDKDF (reference sequence). The V gene end was trimmed by 1 base and the J gene end by 3 bases; junction bases not matched to a gene: 5. In DNA form, the CDR3 reads TGTGCCACCAGCAGAGTGACAGGGGCTATCTACGAGCAGTACTTC. Its translation is CATSRVTGAIYEQYF.

CDR3 loop: CARSQGAFEKLFF. In nucleotides, the CDR3 is TGTGCCAGGTCCCAGGGGGCTTTTGAAAAACTGTTTTTT. This sequence joins TRBV2 and TRBJ1-4, with 8 bases aligning to TRBD1. After removal of 9 bases from V and 7 bases from J, the junction contained 7 bases not matched to a gene. The CDR3 has 13 residues. Germline-derived CDR1 and CDR2 are SNHLY and FYNNEI.

The chain employs TRBV7-2 and TRBJ1-4; D gene uncertain. The CDR3 length is 15 residues. Germline CDR1 reads SGHTA; CDR2 reads FQGNSA. V gave up 1 base and J gave up 8 bases, with 14 bases separating them. Written as DNA, the CDR3 is TGTGCCAGCAGCTTAGGAAGGCTCCGAGGGGAAAAACTGTTTTTT. Translated, it gives CASSLGRLRGEKLFF. Drawing the rest from reference TRBV7-2 and TRBJ1-4, the complete variable domain is GAGVSQSPSNKVTEKGKDVELRCDPISGHTALYWYRQSLGQGLEFLIYFQGNSAPDKSGLPSDRFSAERTGGSVSTLTIQRTQQEDSAVYLCASSLGRLRGEKLFFGSGTQLSVL.

The table lists this clone with a count of one. The chain recombines TRBV15 with TRBJ2-7, with D perhaps matching TRBD1 (5 bases). The CDR3 loop spans 15 amino acids. In germline, CDR1 is LNHNV, CDR2 YYDKDF (reference sequence). With 6 bases removed from V and 2 bases from J, the gap between germline ends came to 17 bases. CDR3 coding DNA: TGTGCCACCAGTAAAAGGGGTAGGGGAACCTACGAGCAGTACTTC. Amino acids: CATSKRGRGTYEQYF.

The J gene is TRBJ1-2, the V gene TRBV5-1, with TRBD1 matching 10 bases. The V gene end was trimmed by 4 bases and the J gene end by 4 bases; junction bases not matched to a gene: 4. Germline CDR1 is SGHRS and CDR2 is YFSETQ. The CDR3 consists of 14 residues. CDR3 protein: CASSPGQGSYGYTF. In nucleotides, the CDR3 is TGCGCCAGCAGCCCGGGACAGGGGAGCTATGGCTACACCTTC.

The J gene is TRBJ2-7, the V gene TRBV9; TRBD1 aligns across 7 bases. This CDR3 is 14 amino acids long. Germline loops: CDR1 SGDLS, CDR2 YYNGEE. With V trimmed by 0 bases and J by 0 bases, 0 bases remained unmatched. DNA for the CDR3: TGTGCCAGCAGCGTAGGGGACAGCTCCTACGAGCAGTACTTC. Encoded protein: CASSVGDSSYEQYF.

This clone has a single count. The chain links TRBV7-9 to TRBJ1-1; the D is unclear. V lost 1 base, J lost 4 bases, and 13 bases lay in between. Germline CDR1 SEHNR, CDR2 FQNEAQ (reference sequence). The CDR3 spans 15 residues. CDR3 residues: CASSLGREVVTEAFF. CDR3 bases: TGTGCCAGCAGCTTAGGGAGGGAGGTAGTCACTGAAGCTTTCTTT.

The chain uses TRBV9 and TRBJ1-1; 9 bases align to TRBD1. The junction had 2 bases not matched to a gene; V was cut back by 1 base and J by 4 bases. The CDR3 runs to 14 residues. CDR1 and CDR2 from the germline V gene are SGDLS and YYNGEE. The CDR3 nucleotides read TGTGCCAGCAGCGTAACAGGGGGCCCCACTGAAGCTTTCTTT. Translated: CASSVTGGPTEAFF.

The chain uses TRBV7-3 and TRBJ2-3; D may be TRBD2 (5 bases). Trimming removed 3 bases from V and 0 bases from J, with 10 bases in between. Germline values: CDR1 SGHTA, CDR2 FQGTGA. The CDR3 is made up of 15 amino acids. The CDR3 reads CASSFTLDSTDTQYF. In nucleotides, the CDR3 is TGTGCCAGCAGCTTCACACTAGACAGCACAGATACGCAGTATTTT. Variable domain in full (rest from reference TRBV7-3 and TRBJ2-3): GAGVSQTPSNKVTEKGKYVELRCDPISGHTALYWYRQSLGQGPEFLIYFQGTGAADDSGLPNDRFFAVRPEGSVSTLKIQRTERGDSAVYLCASSFTLDSTDTQYFGPGTRLTVL.

V gene TRBV4-2 combines with J gene TRBJ1-1, with D unclear. The germline gives CDR1 LGHNA, CDR2 YNFKEQ. Trimming took off 1 base at V and 5 bases at J, with 14 bases between the two ends. This CDR3 region has 15 residues. CDR3 nucleotide sequence: TGTGCCAGCAGCCAAGGTCCGCGGGGAGATACTGAAGCTTTCTTT. This translates into CASSQGPRGDTEAFF.

V and J are TRBV9 and TRBJ1-1, with TRBD1 matching 8 bases. Germline values: CDR1 SGDLS, CDR2 YYNGEE. CDR3 size: 15 residues. J was trimmed by 5 bases and V by 2 bases; bases with no gene match: 8. CDR3 protein: CASSVAQGARTEAFF. The CDR3, as DNA: TGTGCCAGCAGCGTTGCGCAGGGGGCGAGGACTGAAGCTTTCTTT.

The J gene is TRBJ2-7, the V gene TRBV6-1, with 7 bases that match TRBD1. The length of the CDR3 is 14 residues. Germline V lookup: CDR1 MNHNS, CDR2 SASEGT. Unmatched junction bases numbered 6, after V lost 6 bases and J lost 1 base. The CDR3 sequence is CASRGDRVSYEQYF. The CDR3 DNA reads as TGTGCCAGCAGAGGAGACAGGGTGTCCTACGAGCAGTACTTC.

The chain combines TRBV7-2 with TRBJ2-2; possible D gene TRBD2, 6 bases. Germline CDR1 reads SGHTA; CDR2 reads FQGNSA. V gave up 2 bases and J gave up 2 bases, with 12 bases separating them. The CDR3 is 16 amino acids. CDR3 coding DNA: TGTGCCAGCAGCTTATTAGGACTACGCAACACCGGGGAGCTGTTTTTT. Its protein is CASSLLGLRNTGELFF.

The V and J genes are TRBV7-2 and TRBJ2-2; D is undetermined. CDR1 is SGHTA and CDR2 is FQGNSA in the germline V gene. The CDR3 loop spans 16 amino acids. The ends were cut back, 5 bases at V and 0 bases at J, with 13 bases in the middle. The CDR3: CASSPYRHANTGELFF. DNA of the CDR3: TGTGCCAGCAGCCCGTACAGACATGCGAACACCGGGGAGCTGTTTTTT.

The rearrangement uses TRBV4-3 and TRBJ1-2; TRBD1 is a possible D gene (6 bases). Between the trimmed V and J ends, which lost 1 base and 2 bases, there was a span of 11 bases. The CDR3 runs 15 residues. CDR1 and CDR2 from the germline V gene are LGHNA and YSLEER. The DNA for the CDR3 is TGCGCCAGCAGCCAAGGGACAGAAGGAAACTATGGCTACACCTTC. It specifies CASSQGTEGNYGYTF.

The rearrangement joins TRBV2 to TRBJ1-2; D gene uncertain. The CDR3 is made up of 12 amino acids. The germline V and J ends were trimmed by 1 base and 8 bases, with 8 bases remaining between them. Per the germline V gene, CDR1 is SNHLY and CDR2 is FYNNEI. The CDR3: CASSEGASGYTF. The CDR3 coding sequence is TGTGCCAGCAGTGAAGGGGCGAGCGGCTACACCTTC.

There are a few counts of this clone. V and J are TRBV5-1 and TRBJ2-2; 10 bases line up with TRBD1. Germline V lookup: CDR1 SGHRS, CDR2 YFSETQ. V trimming: 4 bases; J trimming: 7 bases; junction bases outside the gene matches: 13. The CDR3 contains 17 residues. This CDR3 reads CASSDRDRGVLGGELFF. The CDR3 region has the DNA TGCGCCAGCAGCGACCGGGACAGGGGAGTCTTGGGCGGGGAGCTGTTTTTT.

The chain uses TRBV9 and TRBJ2-7; no firm D call. The CDR3 loop spans 13 amino acids. Germline loops: CDR1 SGDLS, CDR2 YYNGEE. V shed 0 bases and J shed 3 bases, with 7 bases lying between them. The CDR3 region has the DNA TGTGCCAGCAGCGTAGGTCAGGTCTACGAGCAGTACTTC. This gives the protein CASSVGQVYEQYF.

The rearrangement uses TRBV5-4 and TRBJ2-2; 8 bases map to TRBD1. The CDR3 runs to 15 residues. Germline V CDR1 and CDR2: SGHNT, YYREEE (reference sequence). The V and J ends lost 4 bases and 7 bases, in that order; junction bases with no gene match: 9. CDR3 bases: TGTGCCAGCAGCCCCACTGGACAGGGTTACGGGGAGCTGTTTTTT. Translated, it gives CASSPTGQGYGELFF.

This chain uses TRBV2 with TRBJ2-4; 8 bases fit TRBD2. This CDR3 region has 17 residues. The germline CDR1 and CDR2 sequences are SNHLY and FYNNEI. V lost 2 bases and J lost 7; bases outside the gene matches: 13. The CDR3: CASSEMTGGPGFNIQYF. CDR3 DNA: TGTGCCAGCAGTGAAATGACGGGGGGGCCGGGTTTTAACATTCAGTACTTC.